These T cell receptor beta chains were read from a single sample in a study of blood T cell repertoires in COVID-19. The assay was immunoSEQ multiplex PCR, and TCRdb's table has in-frame clones only and misses some. Of around 100,000 clones listed, approximately 89% were seen once; the top ten hold 8.5% to 14%. Sequencing was done on a sample of peripheral blood. These receptors originate from a man older than 75 with acute or convalescent COVID-19. Both conserved end residues are part of each CDR3. The D gene is left open where the match is weak. The size field is filled for only some rows; it gives once, few, many or a size class.

CDR3 protein: CASSLVDSPHITF; CDR3 DNA: TGTGCCAGCAGCTTGGTGGACTCACCCCATATCACCTTC; J gene: TRBJ1-2; V gene: TRBV5-5; CDR3 length: 13; clone size: NA; D gene: NA
CDR3 protein: CASRPGQGNQPQHF; CDR3 DNA: TGTGCCAGCAGGCCGGGACAGGGGAATCAGCCCCAGCATTTT; J gene: TRBJ1-5; V gene: TRBV6-5; CDR3 length: 14; clone size: NA; D gene: TRBD1
CDR3 protein: CASSVAGDSNQPQHF; CDR3 DNA: TGTGCCAGCAGCGTAGCAGGGGATAGCAATCAGCCCCAGCATTTT; J gene: TRBJ1-5; V gene: TRBV9; CDR3 length: 15; clone size: NA; D gene: NA
CDR3 protein: CASSEGEGRTEAFF; CDR3 DNA: TGTGCCAGCAGTGAAGGGGAGGGGCGCACTGAAGCTTTCTTT; J gene: TRBJ1-1; V gene: TRBV6-1; CDR3 length: 14; clone size: NA; D gene: NA
CDR3 protein: CASSEGLFSGNTIYF; CDR3 DNA: TGCGCCAGCAGCGAGGGACTGTTCTCTGGAAACACCATATATTTT; J gene: TRBJ1-3; V gene: TRBV5-1; CDR3 length: 15; clone size: NA; D gene: NA
CDR3 protein: CASSLAGLQETQYF; CDR3 DNA: TGTGCCAGCAGCTTAGCGGGACTACAAGAGACCCAGTACTTC; J gene: TRBJ2-5; V gene: TRBV7-8; CDR3 length: 14; clone size: once; D gene: TRBD2
CDR3 protein: CASSQGPVSTDTQYF; CDR3 DNA: TGCGCCAGCAGCCAAGGGCCAGTTAGCACAGATACGCAGTATTTT; J gene: TRBJ2-3; V gene: TRBV4-3; CDR3 length: 15; clone size: NA; D gene: NA
CDR3 protein: CALSGLVTGELFF; CDR3 DNA: TGTGCCCTCAGCGGTCTTGTCACCGGGGAGCTGTTTTTT; J gene: TRBJ2-2; V gene: TRBV2; CDR3 length: 13; clone size: few; D gene: NA
CDR3 protein: CASSLGSSGTVQTQYF; CDR3 DNA: TGTGCCAGCAGCTTAGGCTCTAGCGGGACAGTACAGACCCAGTACTTC; J gene: TRBJ2-5; V gene: TRBV7-2; CDR3 length: 16; clone size: NA; D gene: TRBD2
CDR3 protein: CASSLALAGGRDTQYF; CDR3 DNA: TGCGCCAGCAGCTTGGCGCTTGCGGGGGGCAGAGATACGCAGTATTTT; J gene: TRBJ2-3; V gene: TRBV5-1; CDR3 length: 16; clone size: NA; D gene: TRBD2